Below are 10 T cell receptor beta chains sequenced from a single sample in a study of blood T cells in healthy people across ages. A second PCR of about 7 to 12 cycles used a sample-barcoded 5' primer and a J-beta primer mix. TCRdb recomputed calls from the 5' RACE reads with MiXCR, one row per CDR3 protein. The table shows around 710,000 distinct CDR3 sequences, with around 40% occurring only once. Sequencing was carried out using blood. These receptors originate from a woman aged 60-75 years in good health.

This clonotype was observed a few times. The rearrangement joins TRBV20-1 to TRBJ2-7, with 7 bases identical to TRBD2. V dropped 1 base and J dropped 7; count of bases not matched to a gene: 10. This CDR3 is built from 14 residues. Germline V CDR1 and CDR2: DFQATT, SNEGSKA (reference sequence). The CDR3 nucleotides are TGCAGTGCTAGAGGCGGGACTACGTCTCGAGAGCAGTACTTC. Its protein product is CSARGGTTSREQYF.

This clonotype was picked up a small number of times. A junction end diverges from the germline sequence, so it may reflect a read error. This chain links TRBV3-1 with TRBJ2-7; 8 nucleotides align to TRBD2. The CDR3 has 18 residues. From germline, CDR1 is LGHDT and CDR2 YNNKEL (reference sequence). Written as DNA, the CDR3 is TGTGTCAGCAGCCAAGTAGGGGCTTTGGCGGGAGGCCCCTACGAGCAGTACTTC. Translated: CVSSQVGALAGGPYEQYF.

This clonotype occurred a few times. This chain uses TRBV2 with TRBJ2-5; D remains unclear. The CDR3 is 15 residues long. Trimming left V 7 bases short and J 4 bases short, with 19 bases between. Germline CDR1 is SNHLY and CDR2 is FYNNEI. CDR3 in DNA: TGTGCCAGCATCATGAACGCACGGATTGGAGAGACCCAGTACTTC. The encoded protein is CASIMNARIGETQYF.

This clonotype was seen more than once but under ten times. The chain combines TRBV3-1 with TRBJ2-7; D remains ambiguous. CDR3 length equals 9 residues. CDR1 is LGHDT, CDR2 YNNKEL, per germline (reference sequence). CDR3 in DNA: TGTGGCGGTACCTACGAGCAGTACTTC. Its translation is CGGTYEQYF.

The chain links TRBV30 to TRBJ1-5, with TRBD1 identical over 7 bases. The V segment lost 3 bases and the J segment 2 bases; nucleotides outside the gene matches: 4. Germline loops: CDR1 GTSNPN, CDR2 SVGIG (reference sequence). The CDR3 runs 14 residues. CDR3 nucleotides: TGTGCCTGGAGCTCAACAGGGGGCAATCAGCCCCAGCATTTT. As protein: CAWSSTGGNQPQHF. Supplemented by reference TRBV30 and TRBJ1-5, the full variable domain reads SQTIHQWPATLVQPVGSPLSLECTVEGTSNPNLYWYRQAAGRGLQLLFYSVGIGQISSEVPQNLSASRPQDRQFILSSKKLLLSDSGFYLCAWSSTGGNQPQHFGDGTRLSIL.

This clonotype has at least ten counts. The chain links TRBV12-3 or TRBV12-4 to TRBJ2-1; D gene ambiguous. This CDR3 has 12 residues. The ends were cut back, 5 bases at V and 10 bases at J, with 12 bases in the middle. CDR3 sequence reads: CASSDVPREQFF. The CDR3 coding sequence is TGTGCCAGCAGTGATGTACCCCGGGAGCAGTTCTTC.

J is TRBJ2-1 and V is TRBV7-2; 8 bases map to TRBD2. The germline V gene has CDR1 SGHTA and CDR2 FQGNSA. The CDR3 is 17 residues long. Unmatched junction bases numbered 9, after V lost 5 bases and J lost 0 bases. Here the CDR3 DNA reads TGTGCCAGCAGCCCAGGCTGGAGCGGGAGCTCCTACAATGAGCAGTTCTTC. Residues: CASSPGWSGSSYNEQFF.

V usage is TRBV20-1 and J usage is TRBJ1-1, with 7 positions matching TRBD1. V lost 2 bases and J lost 3; bases outside the gene matches: 6. Germline assignment: CDR1 DFQATT and CDR2 SNEGSKA (reference sequence). This CDR3 comprises 14 residues. The CDR3 bases are TGCAGTGCTAGACGAGGGGGCGCGTACACTGAAGCTTTCTTT. It specifies CSARRGGAYTEAFF.

The rearrangement uses TRBV7-6 and TRBJ2-5; 13 positions agree with TRBD2. After removal of 3 bases from V and 0 bases from J, the junction contained 4 bases not matched to a gene. Germline CDR1 reads SGHVS; CDR2 reads FNYEAQ. The CDR3 has 17 amino acids. DNA of the CDR3: TGTGCCAGCAGCTTGGGACTAGCGGGGCTGTACCAAGAGACCCAGTACTTC. This translates into CASSLGLAGLYQETQYF.

This clonotype was detected only a few times. The rearrangement joins TRBV27 to TRBJ2-3; 8 bases match TRBD2. The V and J ends lost 6 bases and 0 bases, in that order; junction bases with no gene match: 5. The CDR3 covers 15 residues. Germline V gene data show CDR1 as MNHEY and CDR2 as SMNVEV (reference sequence). CDR3 coding DNA: TGTGCCAGCAGGGCAGCTAGCGGGAGCACAGATACGCAGTATTTT. Its translation is CASRAASGSTDTQYF.